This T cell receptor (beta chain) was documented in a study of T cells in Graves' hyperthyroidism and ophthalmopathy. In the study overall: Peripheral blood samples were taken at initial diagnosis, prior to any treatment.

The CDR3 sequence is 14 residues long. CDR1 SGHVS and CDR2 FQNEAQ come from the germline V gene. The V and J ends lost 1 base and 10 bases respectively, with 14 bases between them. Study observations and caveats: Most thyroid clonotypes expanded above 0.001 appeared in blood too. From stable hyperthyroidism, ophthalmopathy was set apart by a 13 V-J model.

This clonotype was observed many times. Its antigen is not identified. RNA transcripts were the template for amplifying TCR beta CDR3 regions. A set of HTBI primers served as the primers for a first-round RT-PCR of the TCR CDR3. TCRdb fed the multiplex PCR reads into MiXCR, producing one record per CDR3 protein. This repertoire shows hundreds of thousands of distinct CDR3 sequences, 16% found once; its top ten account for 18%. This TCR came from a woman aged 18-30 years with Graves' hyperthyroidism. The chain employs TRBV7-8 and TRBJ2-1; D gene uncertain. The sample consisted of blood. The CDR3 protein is CASSLGVSVWEQFF. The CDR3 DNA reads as TGTGCCAGCAGCTTAGGCGTTTCAGTGTGGGAGCAGTTCTTC.